This T cell receptor beta chain originates from a study of cytomegalovirus exposure and HLA in healthy donors. Findings and caveats of the study: Researchers catalogued under 200 TCR beta chains as cytomegalovirus-associated. The study found most TCR sequences rare, yet found some public TCRs in many donors.

The donors were in the roughly 130-subject validation cohort; that cohort was separate from the roughly 620-subject first cohort. Comments on this clone: Its target is not known.

V lost 4 bases to trimming and J lost 7 bases; unmatched junction nucleotides: 9. This CDR3 has 14 amino acids. Germline CDR1 reads SGHRS; CDR2 reads YFSETQ. The protocol was immunoSEQ multiplex PCR, while the TCRdb copy is restricted to in-frame clones and leaves out a portion. Among roughly 280,000 clones listed, roughly 85% were seen once. The TCR originated in a young woman in good health and CMV-seronegative. What was sequenced was PBMCs. The chain couples TRBV5-1 to TRBJ1-2; 8 nucleotides align to TRBD1. The CDR3 nucleotides read TGCGCCAGCAGCCCCGGCCAGGGGGCGCGTGGCTACACCTTC. Encoded protein: CASSPGQGARGYTF.